This passage covers 20 T cell receptor beta chains from one sample sequenced in a study of PD-L1 blockade in urothelial cancer. Time point described: pretreatment peripheral blood. Repertoires were generated with immunoSEQ multiplex PCR, while TCRdb's copy carries only in-frame clones and drops some. The profile shows just under 40,000 clones, about nine tenths of them singletons. The specimen was PBMCs, collected around atezolizumab (anti-PD-L1) treatment. The receptors derive from a woman in her sixties or seventies with urothelial cancer.

The CDR3 nucleotides read TGTGCCAGTAGTATTTCCCCGGCAGGGGGCCGTGGGGCCAACGTCCTGACTTTC. Its translation is CASSISPAGGRGANVLTF. The chain has TRBV19 and TRBJ2-6, with 8 bases aligning to TRBD1. Germline V gene data show CDR1 as LNHDA and CDR2 as SQIVND (reference sequence). V was clipped by 3 bases and J by 3 bases; unmatched bases: 10. This CDR3 region has 18 residues.

The genes are TRBV4-1 and TRBJ1-5; 8 bases are shared with TRBD1. There are 15 residues in the CDR3. CDR1 is MGHRA, CDR2 YSYEKL, per germline. Losses at the gene ends were 5 bases for V and 4 bases for J; bases not matched to a gene: 7. The CDR3: CASSDRTGPNQPQHF. CDR3 DNA: TGCGCCAGCAGCGATCGGACAGGGCCGAATCAGCCCCAGCATTTT.

The rearrangement links TRBV7-3 to TRBJ2-2; D is uncertain. This CDR3 is built from 14 residues. V was clipped by 3 bases and J by 4 bases, with 9 bases between them. The germline V gene has CDR1 SGHTA and CDR2 FQGTGA. The CDR3 bases are TGTGCCAGCAGCTTGGCTGACATCACCGGGGAGCTGTTTTTT. Translating gives CASSLADITGELFF.

The V call is TRBV28, the J call TRBJ1-5, with 10 bases fitting TRBD1. The CDR3 spans 17 residues. Germline V lookup: CDR1 MDHEN, CDR2 SYDVKM. The V gene end was trimmed by 6 bases and the J gene end by 4 bases; junction bases not matched to a gene: 12. CDR3 sequence reads: CASSRTTQGQGNQPQHF. CDR3 nucleotides: TGTGCCAGCAGCCGGACTACCCAGGGACAGGGGAATCAGCCCCAGCATTTT. The complete variable domain, with remaining parts taken from reference TRBV28 and TRBJ1-5, reads DVKVTQSSRYLVKRTGEKVFLECVQDMDHENMFWYRQDPGLGLRLIYFSYDVKMKEKGDIPEGYSVSREKKERFSLILESASTNQTSMYLCASSRTTQGQGNQPQHFGDGTRLSIL.

The V call is TRBV19, the J call TRBJ1-2; D gene ambiguous. This CDR3 region has 12 residues. V shed 4 bases and J shed 4 bases, with 7 bases lying between them. Germline V CDR1 and CDR2: LNHDA, SQIVND (reference sequence). CDR3 protein: CASSTTVYGYTF. The CDR3 bases are TGTGCCAGTAGTACGACTGTCTATGGCTACACCTTC.

The rearrangement uses TRBV28 and TRBJ1-3, with no clear D. The V gene's germline CDR1 is MDHEN and CDR2 SYDVKM. The CDR3 covers 18 residues. The ends were cut back, 5 bases at V and 1 base at J, with 21 bases in the middle. The CDR3 nucleotides are TGTGCCAGCAGTCCGAATCCTGGCCAGGTTGTTTCTGGAAACACCATATATTTT. It specifies CASSPNPGQVVSGNTIYF. Filled out from reference TRBV28 and TRBJ1-3, the complete variable domain reads DVKVTQSSRYLVKRTGEKVFLECVQDMDHENMFWYRQDPGLGLRLIYFSYDVKMKEKGDIPEGYSVSREKKERFSLILESASTNQTSMYLCASSPNPGQVVSGNTIYFGEGSWLTVV.

The J gene is TRBJ2-7, the V gene TRBV25-1; 10 bases are a match to TRBD2. This CDR3 comprises 14 residues. In germline, CDR1 is MGHDK, CDR2 SYGVNS. Germline trimming cut 6 bases from V and 2 bases from J; bases unmatched to any gene: 4. For the CDR3, the DNA is TGTGCCAGCAGCCGTAGCGGGAGGCCCTACGAGCAGTACTTC. It is translated as CASSRSGRPYEQYF.

This CDR3 reads CASSAGQTLNYGYTF. In DNA form, the CDR3 reads TGTGCCAGCAGTGCGGGACAGACGTTAAACTATGGCTACACCTTC. The chain combines TRBV6-1 with TRBJ1-2; 7 bases agree with TRBD1. V was pared by 4 bases and J by 2 bases, with 7 bases of the junction left unmatched. Germline CDR1 MNHNS, CDR2 SASEGT. The CDR3 loop spans 15 amino acids.

The chain has TRBV11-3 and TRBJ2-1; D is ambiguous. Germline CDR1 reads SGHNT; CDR2 reads YENEEA. Trimming took 2 bases from V and 6 from J, leaving 17 bases between them. The CDR3 consists of 16 residues. CDR3 DNA: TGTGCCAGCAGCTTAAACCCTCCTGGGCCCAGCAATGAGCAGTTCTTC. Encoded protein: CASSLNPPGPSNEQFF.

This chain connects TRBV28 to TRBJ1-2; D gene ambiguous. Between the trimmed V and J ends, which lost 6 bases and 7 bases, there was a span of 12 bases. CDR1 and CDR2 (germline): MDHEN, SYDVKM. This CDR3 is 12 amino acids long. CDR3 in amino acids: CASSSLRFGYTF. CDR3 DNA sequence: TGTGCCAGCAGCTCATTGCGTTTTGGCTACACCTTC.

The chain combines TRBV28 with TRBJ1-5; D gene ambiguous. The germline V gene encodes CDR1 MDHEN and CDR2 SYDVKM. V dropped 8 bases and J dropped 4 bases, with 18 bases sitting between them. CDR3 size: 15 residues. CDR3 loop: CASRESQVINQPQHF. CDR3 DNA sequence: TGTGCCAGCCGAGAAAGTCAAGTGATAAATCAGCCCCAGCATTTT.

V gene TRBV28 combines with J gene TRBJ1-2, with 8 positions matching TRBD1. CDR1 is MDHEN, CDR2 SYDVKM, per germline. The CDR3 extends over 15 amino acids. With 5 bases clipped from V and 4 bases from J, the junction kept 9 bases outside the gene matches. The CDR3 reads CASSPRTGRFYGYTF. CDR3 nucleotides: TGTGCCAGCAGTCCCCGGACAGGGAGGTTCTATGGCTACACCTTC.

J is TRBJ2-1 and V is TRBV7-6, with 16 bases fitting TRBD2. The CDR3 totals 18 residues. Germline CDR1 SGHVS, CDR2 FNYEAQ. The junction had 8 bases not matched to a gene; V was cut back by 1 base and J by 8 bases. The CDR3 protein is CASSLDGTSGRANDEQFF. CDR3 sequence (DNA): TGTGCCAGCAGCTTAGACGGGACTAGCGGGAGGGCCAACGATGAGCAGTTCTTC.

The chain couples TRBV11-3 to TRBJ2-3; D may be TRBD2 (5 bases). The germline gives CDR1 SGHNT, CDR2 YENEEA. The ends were cut back, 0 bases at V and 1 base at J, with 14 bases in the middle. CDR3 length: 17 amino acids. The CDR3 DNA sequence: TGTGCCAGCAGCTTAGAACCCCCGGGATGGGGCACAGATACGCAGTATTTT. Translation gives CASSLEPPGWGTDTQYF.

The CDR3 loop is CASSKGADTEAFF. The CDR3 nucleotides are TGTGCCAGCAGCAAGGGGGCGGACACTGAAGCTTTCTTT. The chain combines TRBV7-3 with TRBJ1-1, with 7 bases lining up with TRBD1. The CDR3 totals 13 residues. V gave up 5 bases and J gave up 3 bases; unmatched junction bases: 3. Germline V CDR1 and CDR2: SGHTA, FQGTGA.

V usage is TRBV19 and J usage is TRBJ1-3, with D possibly TRBD1 on 5 matching bases. The CDR3 totals 12 residues. Trimming left V 5 bases short and J 9 bases short, with 11 bases between. The V gene's germline CDR1 is LNHDA and CDR2 SQIVND (reference sequence). CDR3 DNA: TGTGCCAGTAGTCCCTTCGGGGGCACCATATATTTT. Protein sequence: CASSPFGGTIYF. Using reference TRBV19 and TRBJ1-3 for the parts outside the CDR3, the full variable domain is DGGITQSPKYLFRKEGQNVTLSCEQNLNHDAMYWYRQDPGQGLRLIYYSQIVNDFQKGDIAEGYSVSREKKESFPLTVTSAQKNPTAFYLCASSPFGGTIYFGEGSWLTVV.

The V gene is TRBV30, the J gene TRBJ2-5, with 10 nucleotides matching TRBD2. The J segment lost 2 bases and the V segment lost 3 bases, leaving 9 bases of the junction unmatched. Germline V gene lookup returns CDR1 GTSNPN and CDR2 SVGIG (reference sequence). This CDR3 has 16 amino acids. CDR3 nucleotide sequence: TGTGCCTGGAGCGACCCGGGACTAGCGTTGCAAGAGACCCAGTACTTC. Protein sequence: CAWSDPGLALQETQYF.

The chain links TRBV4-1 to TRBJ1-5; D is perhaps TRBD1 (5 bases). The CDR3 spans 16 residues. The V and J ends lost 1 base and 1 base respectively, with 11 bases between them. CDR1 and CDR2 (germline): MGHRA, YSYEKL. The CDR3 sequence is CASSQGGGGSNQPQHF. The CDR3 DNA follows: TGCGCCAGCAGCCAAGGCGGGGGAGGGAGCAATCAGCCCCAGCATTTT.

The chain joins TRBV12-5 to TRBJ2-1, with 8 bases identical to TRBD2. V lost 4 bases and J lost 0; bases outside the gene matches: 11. This CDR3 comprises 18 residues. Germline V gives CDR1 LGHNT, CDR2 FRNRAP. CDR3 region: CASGWGTSWDLSYNEQFF. In DNA form, the CDR3 reads TGTGCTAGTGGTTGGGGGACTAGTTGGGATCTCTCCTACAATGAGCAGTTCTTC.

This chain links TRBV19 with TRBJ2-1; 8 nucleotides align to TRBD2. The CDR3 runs 15 residues. Unmatched junction bases numbered 9, after V lost 5 bases and J lost 6 bases. Germline assignment: CDR1 LNHDA and CDR2 SQIVND (reference sequence). This CDR3 reads CASSVGSGSPNEQFF. CDR3 bases: TGTGCCAGTAGTGTCGGCAGCGGGAGCCCCAATGAGCAGTTCTTC. The variable domain in full, with the rest retrieved from reference TRBV19 and TRBJ2-1, is DGGITQSPKYLFRKEGQNVTLSCEQNLNHDAMYWYRQDPGQGLRLIYYSQIVNDFQKGDIAEGYSVSREKKESFPLTVTSAQKNPTAFYLCASSVGSGSPNEQFFGPGTRLTVL.